What follows are 2 T cell receptor beta chains derived from one specimen sequenced in a study of cytomegalovirus exposure and HLA in healthy donors. Primers included in the PCR were 60 Vbeta and 13 Jbeta primers. The table came from immunoSEQ multiplex PCR; TCRdb's copy has only in-frame clones and leaves some out. This table has about 140,000 clones, 60% to 80% appearing once. The sequenced sample was PBMCs. The receptors stem from a young man in good health and CMV-seronegative.

The V call is TRBV5-1, the J call TRBJ2-3; TRBD1 aligns across 9 bases. Germline loops: CDR1 SGHRS, CDR2 YFSETQ. The CDR3 has 15 residues. V gave up 4 bases and J gave up 4 bases; unmatched junction bases: 7. This chain's CDR3 is CASSTGTGSADTQYF. The DNA for the CDR3 is TGCGCCAGCAGCACCGGGACAGGGAGTGCAGATACGCAGTATTTT.

This sequence joins TRBV7-2 and TRBJ2-2; D may be TRBD2 (6 bases). Trimming pared 1 base from V and 4 bases from J, leaving 16 bases between. This CDR3 comprises 17 residues. Germline lookup yields CDR1 SGHTA and CDR2 FQGNSA. CDR3 coding DNA: TGTGCCAGCAGCTTAGTCGGAGGCCGGGGGAGCACCGGGGAGCTGTTTTTT. Translating it yields CASSLVGGRGSTGELFF.